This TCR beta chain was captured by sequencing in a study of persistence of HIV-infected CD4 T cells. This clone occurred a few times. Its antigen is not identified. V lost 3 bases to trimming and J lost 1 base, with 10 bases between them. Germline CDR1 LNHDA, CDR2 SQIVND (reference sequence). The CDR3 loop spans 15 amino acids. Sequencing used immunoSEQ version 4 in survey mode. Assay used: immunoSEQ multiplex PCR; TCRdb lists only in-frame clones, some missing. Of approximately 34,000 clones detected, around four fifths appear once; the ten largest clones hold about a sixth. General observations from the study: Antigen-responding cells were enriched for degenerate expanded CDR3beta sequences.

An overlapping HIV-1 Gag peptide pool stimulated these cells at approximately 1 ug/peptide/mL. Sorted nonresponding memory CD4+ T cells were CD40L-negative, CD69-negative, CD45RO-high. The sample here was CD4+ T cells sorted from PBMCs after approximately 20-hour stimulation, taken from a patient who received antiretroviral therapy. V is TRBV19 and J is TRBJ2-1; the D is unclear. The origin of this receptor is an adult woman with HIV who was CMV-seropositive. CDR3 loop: CASSINSASYNEQFF. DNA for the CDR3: TGTGCCAGTAGTATCAACTCGGCATCCTACAATGAGCAGTTCTTC. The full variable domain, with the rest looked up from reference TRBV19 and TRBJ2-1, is DGGITQSPKYLFRKEGQNVTLSCEQNLNHDAMYWYRQDPGQGLRLIYYSQIVNDFQKGDIAEGYSVSREKKESFPLTVTSAQKNPTAFYLCASSINSASYNEQFFGPGTRLTVL.